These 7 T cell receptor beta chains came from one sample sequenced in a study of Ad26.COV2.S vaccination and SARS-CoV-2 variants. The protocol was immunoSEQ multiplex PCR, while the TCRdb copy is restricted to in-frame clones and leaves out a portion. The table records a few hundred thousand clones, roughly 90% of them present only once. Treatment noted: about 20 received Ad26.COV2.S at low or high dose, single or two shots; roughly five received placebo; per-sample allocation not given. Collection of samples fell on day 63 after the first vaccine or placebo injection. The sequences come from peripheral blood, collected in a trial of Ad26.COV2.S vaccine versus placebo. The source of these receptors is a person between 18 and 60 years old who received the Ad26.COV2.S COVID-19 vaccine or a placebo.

The DNA of the CDR3 is TGTGCCAGCAGCTTAAGCCTAGATGGGGCCAACGTCCTGACTTTC. Its translation: CASSLSLDGANVLTF. The gene calls are TRBV7-3 and TRBJ2-6, with D uncertain. The CDR3 loop spans 15 amino acids. V dropped 1 base and J dropped 3 bases, with 7 bases sitting between them. CDR1 is SGHTA, CDR2 FQGTGA, per germline.

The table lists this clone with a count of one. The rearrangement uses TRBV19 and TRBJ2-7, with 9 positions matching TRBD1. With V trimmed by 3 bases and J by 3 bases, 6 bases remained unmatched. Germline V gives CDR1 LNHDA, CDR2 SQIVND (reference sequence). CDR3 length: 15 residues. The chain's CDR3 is CASSIGTGFVYEQYF. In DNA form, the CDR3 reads TGTGCCAGTAGTATTGGGACAGGGTTTGTCTACGAGCAGTACTTC.

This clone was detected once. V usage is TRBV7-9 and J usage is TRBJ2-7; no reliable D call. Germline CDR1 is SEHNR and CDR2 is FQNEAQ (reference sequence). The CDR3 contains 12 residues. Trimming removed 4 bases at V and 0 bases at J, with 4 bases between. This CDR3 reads CASSSSSYEQYF. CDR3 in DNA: TGTGCCAGCAGCTCTAGCTCCTACGAGCAGTACTTC.

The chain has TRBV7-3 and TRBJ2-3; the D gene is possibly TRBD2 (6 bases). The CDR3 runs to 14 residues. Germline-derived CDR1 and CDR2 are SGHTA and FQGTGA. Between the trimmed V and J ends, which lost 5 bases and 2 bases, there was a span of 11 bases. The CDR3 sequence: CASSPGLTTDTQYF. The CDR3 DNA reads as TGTGCCAGCAGCCCGGGACTTACCACAGATACGCAGTATTTT.

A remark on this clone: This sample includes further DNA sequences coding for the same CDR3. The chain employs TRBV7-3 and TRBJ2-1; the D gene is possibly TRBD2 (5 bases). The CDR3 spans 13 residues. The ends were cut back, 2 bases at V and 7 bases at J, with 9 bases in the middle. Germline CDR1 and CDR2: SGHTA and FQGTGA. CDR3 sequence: CASSLFSGNEQFF. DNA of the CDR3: TGTGCCAGCAGCTTATTCTCGGGGAATGAGCAGTTCTTC.

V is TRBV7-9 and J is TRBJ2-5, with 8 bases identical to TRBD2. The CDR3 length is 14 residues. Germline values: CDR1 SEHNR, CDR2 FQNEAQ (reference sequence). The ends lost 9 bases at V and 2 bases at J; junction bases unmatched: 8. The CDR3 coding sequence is TGTGCCAGTCTTCCCCGGGGGGGACAAGAGACCCAGTACTTC. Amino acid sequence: CASLPRGGQETQYF.

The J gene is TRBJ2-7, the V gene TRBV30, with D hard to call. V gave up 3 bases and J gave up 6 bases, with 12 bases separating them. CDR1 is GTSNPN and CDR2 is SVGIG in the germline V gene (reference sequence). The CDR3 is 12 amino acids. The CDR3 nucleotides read TGTGCCTGGAGCGATGAAGGTGGCGAGCAGTACTTC. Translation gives CAWSDEGGEQYF.